Listed below are T cell receptor beta chains from one sample, sequenced in a study of blood T cell repertoires in COVID-19. Repertoires were generated with immunoSEQ multiplex PCR, while TCRdb's copy carries only in-frame clones and drops some. The sample includes about 190,000 clones, approximately 80% seen only once; the top ten take less than 20%. Sequencing was done on a sample of peripheral blood. The receptors stem from a human donor in a cohort sampled during active COVID-19. Each CDR3 is given with its conserved first and last residue. The D gene is left open where the match is weak. Where a row states a size, it is once, few, many or the class of an expanded clone; other rows omit it.

clone_size j_call v_call d_call cdr3_aa cdr3_nt
. TRBJ2-2 TRBV7-9 . CASSFFVTGPTGELFF TGTGCCAGCAGCTTTTTTGTCACAGGGCCCACCGGGGAGCTGTTTTTT
. TRBJ1-5 TRBV28 . CATVTGRANQPQHF TGTGCCACCGTAACAGGGAGAGCTAATCAGCCCCAGCATTTT
. TRBJ1-1 TRBV6-5 . CASTGSLGTEAFF TGTGCCAGCACAGGGTCGCTCGGGACTGAAGCTTTCTTT
. TRBJ2-5 TRBV6-5 TRBD1 CASRRQGMAGTQYF TGTGCCAGCAGGAGACAGGGGATGGCGGGGACCCAGTACTTC
. TRBJ1-6 TRBV10-1 TRBD1 CASSFGQGPNSPLHF TGCGCCAGCAGTTTCGGACAGGGACCAAATTCACCCCTCCACTTT
. TRBJ2-5 TRBV5-1 . CASSWIATETQYF TGCGCCAGCAGCTGGATAGCGACGGAGACCCAGTACTTC
once TRBJ2-7 TRBV15 . CATSRDLSYEQYF TGTGCCACCAGCAGAGATCTCAGCTACGAGCAGTACTTC
. TRBJ1-2 TRBV6-5 . CASSYSGGVIYGYTF TGTGCCAGCAGTTACTCGGGGGGTGTAATCTATGGCTACACCTTC
. TRBJ2-1 TRBV7-6 . CASSRTGGNNEQFF TGTGCCAGCAGCCGCACGGGTGGCAACAATGAGCAGTTCTTC
once TRBJ1-1 TRBV3-1/TRBV3-2 . CASSQVSSSEAFF TGTGCCAGCAGCCAAGTATCTTCTTCTGAAGCTTTCTTT
. TRBJ1-2 TRBV27 TRBD1 CASRGRGTYGYTF TGTGCCAGCAGAGGCAGGGGGACTTATGGCTACACCTTC
. TRBJ1-5 TRBV12-5 . CASGQGQSQNQPQHF TGTGCTAGTGGCCAAGGACAGAGTCAAAATCAGCCCCAGCATTTT
. TRBJ2-1 TRBV29-1 TRBD1 CSVQGQGSDEQFF TGCAGCGTTCAGGGACAGGGCTCGGATGAGCAGTTCTTC
. TRBJ1-2 TRBV6-1 TRBD1 CASSEYQGAYGYTF TGTGCCAGCAGTGAATACCAGGGGGCATATGGCTACACCTTC
. TRBJ2-7 TRBV11-3 . CASSLVSSGEQYF TGTGCCAGCAGCTTAGTCAGTTCGGGCGAGCAGTACTTC
. TRBJ2-1 TRBV2 TRBD2 CASSERTSGRASKNEQFF TGTGCCAGCAGTGAGCGGACTAGCGGGAGGGCCTCAAAGAATGAGCAGTTCTTC
. TRBJ1-1 TRBV19 TRBD1 CASSMGTGQAFF TGTGCCAGTTCGATGGGGACAGGGCAGGCTTTCTTT
. TRBJ2-7 TRBV18 TRBD1 CASSRSGQGYEQYF TGTGCCAGCTCCCGGTCGGGACAGGGATACGAGCAGTACTTC
. TRBJ1-2 TRBV18 TRBD1 CASSPRAAGQGTYGYTF TGTGCCAGCTCACCACGGGCCGCGGGACAGGGGACATATGGCTACACCTTC
few TRBJ1-3 TRBV4-2 TRBD1 CASSLDRGRDTIYF TGTGCCAGCAGCCTCGACAGGGGGCGGGACACCATATATTTT
. TRBJ2-5 TRBV19 TRBD2 CASSIGLAGARETQYF TGTGCCAGTAGTATAGGACTAGCGGGGGCGAGAGAGACCCAGTACTTC
. TRBJ2-7 TRBV5-1 . CASGRGAYEQYF TGCGCCAGCGGGCGGGGCGCCTACGAGCAGTACTTC
few TRBJ2-5 TRBV7-9 . CASSFGVAQYF TGTGCCAGCAGCTTCGGGGTCGCCCAGTACTTC
. TRBJ2-1 TRBV7-8 TRBD2 CASSLGTSGSHEQFF TGTGCCAGCAGCTTGGGGACTAGCGGGAGCCATGAGCAGTTCTTC
. TRBJ2-3 TRBV12-3/TRBV12-4 . CASSRGSDTQYF TGTGCCAGCAGCCGGGGGTCCGATACGCAGTATTTT
once TRBJ2-7 TRBV10-3 TRBD2 CAINPSGPSSYEQYF TGTGCCATCAACCCTAGCGGGCCAAGCTCCTACGAGCAGTACTTC
. TRBJ1-2 TRBV28 TRBD1 CASSFPGGNYGYTF TGTGCCAGCAGTTTCCCAGGGGGTAACTATGGCTACACCTTC
. TRBJ1-3 TRBV29-1 . CSVDGAAVGNTIYF TGCAGCGTTGACGGTGCGGCGGTGGGAAACACCATATATTTT
few TRBJ2-2 TRBV1 . CTSSQECDRDSGRVANTGELFF TGCACCAGCAGCCAAGAATGTGACCGGGACTCGGGTCGGGTGGCGAACACCGGGGAGCTGTTTTTT
once TRBJ1-1 TRBV5-5 . CASSLTGDTEAFF TGTGCCAGCAGCTTGACGGGGGACACTGAAGCTTTCTTT
. TRBJ2-2 TRBV6-1 TRBD2 CASSVTLSGTRTGELFF TGTGCCAGCAGTGTCACGTTAAGCGGGACGAGAACCGGGGAGCTGTTTTTT
. TRBJ2-2 TRBV4-1 . CASSHYPGGALPGELFF TGCGCCAGCAGCCACTATCCGGGGGGCGCTCTCCCCGGGGAGCTGTTTTTT
. TRBJ2-7 TRBV27 . CASSFRGRGLSSYEQYF TGTGCCAGCAGTTTTCGGGGAAGAGGGCTTAGCTCCTACGAGCAGTACTTC
. TRBJ1-5 TRBV19 . CASRTVAGGDQPQHF TGTGCCAGTAGGACCGTGGCGGGGGGCGATCAGCCCCAGCATTTT
. TRBJ2-3 TRBV7-6 . CASSSRARITQYF TGTGCCAGCAGCTCGAGGGCCCGTATTACGCAGTATTTT
. TRBJ1-3 TRBV5-4 . CASSLATGSPGNTIYF TGTGCCAGCAGCTTGGCCACAGGGTCCCCTGGAAACACCATATATTTT
few TRBJ1-5 TRBV15 TRBD1 CATSRRTGVNQPQHF TGTGCCACCAGCAGGAGGACAGGGGTTAATCAGCCCCAGCATTTT
once TRBJ1-5 TRBV20-1 . CSASRPGEARVQPQHF TGCAGTGCTAGTCGGCCAGGCGAAGCCCGCGTACAGCCCCAGCATTTT
few TRBJ1-1 TRBV3-1/TRBV3-2 . CASSHVPGSEAFF TGTGCCAGCAGCCATGTCCCGGGATCTGAAGCTTTCTTT
. TRBJ2-1 TRBV5-1 . CASSWTGRKYNEQFF TGCGCCAGCAGCTGGACGGGGAGAAAGTACAATGAGCAGTTCTTC
once TRBJ1-1 TRBV18 . CASSPTQGNTEAFF TGTGCCAGCTCACCAACACAGGGGAACACTGAAGCTTTCTTT
. TRBJ2-1 TRBV29-1 TRBD1 CSVIQGIRNEQFF TGCAGCGTTATACAGGGGATTCGCAATGAGCAGTTCTTC
. TRBJ1-2 TRBV10-2 . CASSESGGPYGYTF TGCGCCAGCAGTGAGTCTGGGGGCCCCTATGGCTACACCTTC
once TRBJ2-7 TRBV6-1 . CASSESGYTMVYEQYF TGTGCCAGCAGTGAATCTGGATATACTATGGTTTACGAGCAGTACTTC
. TRBJ2-1 TRBV30 . CAWSVTGLREQFF TGTGCCTGGAGTGTAACAGGCCTGCGGGAGCAGTTCTTC
. TRBJ2-2 TRBV19 TRBD2 CASRSSLAGVIGELFF TGTGCCAGTAGGTCCTCTTTAGCGGGAGTGATCGGGGAGCTGTTTTTT
. TRBJ1-5 TRBV2 . CASSTLGQSGQPQHF TGTGCCAGCAGTACATTAGGGCAGAGCGGTCAGCCCCAGCATTTT
. TRBJ2-3 TRBV5-6 TRBD2 CASSLGAGGNTDTQYF TGTGCCAGCAGCTTGGGAGCGGGGGGGAACACAGATACGCAGTATTTT
. TRBJ2-2 TRBV5-1 TRBD2 CASTISGRDTGELFF TGCGCCAGCACCATCTCCGGGAGGGACACCGGGGAGCTGTTTTTT
. TRBJ2-4 TRBV3-1/TRBV3-2 . CASSPGGLAKNIQYF TGTGCCAGCAGCCCCGGGGGACTAGCCAAAAACATTCAGTACTTC
. TRBJ2-3 TRBV5-1 . CASSSDRHTDTQYF TGCGCCAGCAGCTCGGACAGACACACAGATACGCAGTATTTT
. TRBJ2-1 TRBV29-1 . CSGWASSLEQFF TGCAGCGGCTGGGCTAGCTCTCTTGAGCAGTTCTTC
. TRBJ2-6 TRBV3-1/TRBV3-2 TRBD1 CASSQGQSPASGANVLTF TGTGCCAGCAGCCAGGGACAGTCCCCGGCCTCTGGGGCCAACGTCCTGACTTTC